The 15 T cell receptor beta chains reported below all come from one sample, sequenced in a study of fetal regulatory T cell absence and autoimmunity. TCRdb's table, derived via immunoSEQ multiplex PCR, lists solely in-frame clones and lacks some. The data show 95,000 or so clones, around 72% seen once. Sequenced material: pancreas tissue. These TCRs come from a male donor with IPEX syndrome.

A few counts support this clone. The CDR3 DNA follows: TGTGCCAGCACCGAGGCGGGCACCTACAATGAGCAGTTCTTC. Translation: CASTEAGTYNEQFF. V and J are TRBV5-4 and TRBJ2-1; D might be TRBD2 (5 bases). The germline gives CDR1 SGHNT, CDR2 YYREEE (reference sequence). CDR3 length: 14 residues. V was clipped by 6 bases and J by 2 bases, with 12 bases between them. Filled out from reference TRBV5-4 and TRBJ2-1, the complete variable domain reads ETGVTQSPTHLIKTRGQQVTLRCSSQSGHNTVSWYQQALGQGPQFIFQYYREEENGRGNFPPRFSGLQFPNYSSELNVNALELDDSALYLCASTEAGTYNEQFFGPGTRLTVL.

This clone occurred a few times. V is TRBV2 and J is TRBJ1-5; D is possibly TRBD1 (6 bases). This CDR3 has 15 residues. Trimming removed 6 bases from V and 1 base from J, with 13 bases in between. CDR1 is SNHLY and CDR2 is FYNNEI in the germline V gene. The DNA for the CDR3 is TGTGCCAGCAGCGCCACAGGGCTGAGCAATCAGCCCCAGCATTTT. It translates to CASSATGLSNQPQHF.

V usage is TRBV5-1 and J usage is TRBJ1-5, with TRBD1 matching over 8 bases. The CDR3 loop spans 15 amino acids. V lost 1 base to trimming and J lost 5 bases; unmatched junction nucleotides: 5. Germline V gene lookup returns CDR1 SGHRS and CDR2 YFSETQ. CDR3 amino acids: CASSLWPGGYQPQHF. CDR3 in DNA: TGCGCCAGCAGCTTGTGGCCAGGGGGCTATCAGCCCCAGCATTTT.

This chain uses TRBV5-1 with TRBJ2-5; TRBD1 matches 8 bases. Germline values: CDR1 SGHRS, CDR2 YFSETQ. The CDR3 consists of 15 residues. V trimming: 0 bases; J trimming: 1 base; junction bases outside the gene matches: 2. The chain's CDR3 is CASSLDTGGQETQYF. The CDR3 region has the DNA TGCGCCAGCAGCTTGGATACAGGGGGCCAAGAGACCCAGTACTTC.

This clone was seen a handful of times. The V gene is TRBV6-5, the J gene TRBJ1-5; unclear D gene. The germline gives CDR1 MNHEY, CDR2 SVGAGI. V was shortened by 8 bases and J by 7 bases, with 6 bases between the two germline ends. The CDR3 totals 10 residues. The CDR3: CASPFQPQHF. The CDR3 nucleotides read TGTGCCAGCCCTTTCCAGCCCCAGCATTTT.

This chain links TRBV10-3 with TRBJ2-1; TRBD2 matches at 11 bases. The V gene end was trimmed by 2 bases and the J gene end by 12 bases; junction bases not matched to a gene: 12. The V gene's germline CDR1 is ENHRY and CDR2 SYGVKD. This CDR3 comprises 16 residues. CDR3 amino acids: CAISEGGTSGTEGQFF. The CDR3 region has the DNA TGTGCCATCAGTGAGGGGGGGACTAGCGGTACAGAGGGGCAGTTCTTC.

This clone is a singleton in its sample. V usage is TRBV9 and J usage is TRBJ1-4; the match to TRBD1 covers 7 bases. This CDR3 is built from 15 residues. With 4 bases clipped from V and 8 bases from J, the junction kept 11 bases outside the gene matches. Germline assignment: CDR1 SGDLS and CDR2 YYNGEE. In DNA form, the CDR3 reads TGTGCCAGCAGCCCCCTCAGACAGGGAGAGGAAAAACTGTTTTTT. This encodes CASSPLRQGEEKLFF.

The rearrangement uses TRBV15 and TRBJ2-7; 9 bases agree with TRBD2. Germline V gives CDR1 LNHNV, CDR2 YYDKDF (reference sequence). V was clipped by 2 bases and J by 2 bases; unmatched bases: 1. This CDR3 has 14 amino acids. The CDR3 loop reads CATSRLAGTYEQYF. DNA of the CDR3: TGTGCCACCAGCAGACTAGCGGGGACCTACGAGCAGTACTTC.

This rearrangement joins TRBV5-4 to TRBJ2-3, with D perhaps TRBD1 or TRBD2 (5 bases each). CDR1 SGHNT and CDR2 YYREEE come from the germline V gene (reference sequence). The CDR3 consists of 14 residues. V was pared by 3 bases and J by 2 bases, with 10 bases between. The CDR3 spells CASSSRGATDTQYF. The CDR3, as DNA: TGTGCCAGCAGCTCAAGAGGGGCCACAGATACGCAGTATTTT.

CDR3 coding DNA: TGTGCCAGCAGTTACTCGCGACTCTCGACCCAGTACTTC. This sequence encodes CASSYSRLSTQYF. The rearrangement joins TRBV6-5 to TRBJ2-5; no clear D. Looked up from germline, CDR1 is MNHEY and CDR2 is SVGAGI. With 0 bases removed from V and 7 bases from J, the gap between germline ends came to 9 bases. The CDR3 loop spans 13 amino acids.

The CDR3 reads CASSATRDGANYGYTF. CDR3 in DNA: TGTGCCAGCTCAGCCACCAGGGACGGCGCTAACTATGGCTACACCTTC. The V gene is TRBV18, the J gene TRBJ1-2, with D possibly being TRBD1 (5 bases). The V gene's germline CDR1 is KGHSH and CDR2 LQKENI. The V and J ends lost 5 bases and 0 bases respectively, with 16 bases between them. The CDR3 sequence is 16 residues long.

The chain combines TRBV5-1 with TRBJ2-6; D may be TRBD2 (6 bases). The V gene's germline CDR1 is SGHRS and CDR2 YFSETQ. The V gene lost 1 base and the J gene lost 2 bases, with 10 bases spanning the gap. The CDR3 loop spans 16 amino acids. The CDR3 is CASSLSPGAGANVLTF. The CDR3 bases are TGCGCCAGCAGCTTGTCCCCGGGGGCTGGGGCCAACGTCCTGACTTTC.

The chain recombines TRBV9 with TRBJ1-2, with D perhaps matching TRBD1 (6 bases). CDR1 is SGDLS and CDR2 is YYNGEE in the germline V gene. CDR3 length equals 15 residues. The V end lost 2 bases, the J end lost 4 bases, and 15 bases lay between the germline ends. Here the CDR3 DNA reads TGTGCCAGCAGCGTTTCCCAGGGGTATGGCTATGGCTACACCTTC. It translates to CASSVSQGYGYGYTF.

This clone was observed a handful of times. The V and J genes are TRBV2 and TRBJ2-7; possible D gene TRBD2, 6 bases. The CDR3 is made up of 12 amino acids. Trimming removed 3 bases from V and 3 bases from J, with 6 bases in between. Germline lookup yields CDR1 SNHLY and CDR2 FYNNEI. The CDR3 spells CASSETSYEQYF. The CDR3 bases are TGTGCCAGCAGTGAGACTAGCTACGAGCAGTACTTC.

The gene calls are TRBV13 and TRBJ2-5, with unresolved D. V lost 5 bases to trimming and J lost 4 bases, with 8 bases between them. Germline loops: CDR1 PRHDT, CDR2 FYEKMQ (reference sequence). The CDR3 is 12 residues long. CDR3 region: CASSQGGETQYF. CDR3 DNA sequence: TGTGCCAGCAGCCAAGGTGGAGAGACCCAGTACTTC.